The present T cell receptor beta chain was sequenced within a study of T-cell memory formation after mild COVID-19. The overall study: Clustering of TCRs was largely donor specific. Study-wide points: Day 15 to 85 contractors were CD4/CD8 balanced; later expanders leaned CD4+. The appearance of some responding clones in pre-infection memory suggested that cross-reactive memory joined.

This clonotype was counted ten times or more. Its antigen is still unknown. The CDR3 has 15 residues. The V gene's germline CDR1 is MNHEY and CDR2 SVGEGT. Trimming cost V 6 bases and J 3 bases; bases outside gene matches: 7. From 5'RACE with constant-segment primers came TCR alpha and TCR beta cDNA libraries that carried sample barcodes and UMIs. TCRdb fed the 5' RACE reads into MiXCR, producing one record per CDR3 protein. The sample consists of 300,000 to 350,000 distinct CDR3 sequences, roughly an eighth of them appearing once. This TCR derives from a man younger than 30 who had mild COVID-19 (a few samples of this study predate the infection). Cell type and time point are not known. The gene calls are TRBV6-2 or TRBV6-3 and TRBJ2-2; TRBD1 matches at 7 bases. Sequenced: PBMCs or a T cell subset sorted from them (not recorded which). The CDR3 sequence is CASRGDSRYTGELFF. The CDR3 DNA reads TGTGCCAGCAGAGGGGACAGTCGATACACCGGGGAGCTGTTTTTT.